This T cell receptor beta chain was recovered during a study of OX40 agonist ivuxolimab in advanced cancers. In the study overall: Across the patients, intravenous ivuxolimab was delivered every 2 weeks at 0.01 to 10 mg/kg.

Sequenced by immunoSEQ multiplex PCR; TCRdb stores in-frame clones only, minus some. There are tens of thousands of clones in the sample; about 90% occur only once, and less than 5% lies in the top ten. This specimen consisted of CD4+ or CD8+ T cells sorted from blood, obtained in a trial of the OX40 agonist ivuxolimab. This TCR derives from an adult with an advanced solid tumor such as melanoma, head and neck, liver or kidney cancer.

The CDR3 coding sequence is TGCGCCAGCAGCCTCTCCAGAGCTATGAACACTGAAGCTTTCTTT. Translation: CASSLSRAMNTEAFF. The V call is TRBV4-1, the J call TRBJ1-1; no reliable D call. The length of the CDR3 is 15 residues. CDR1 is MGHRA and CDR2 is YSYEKL in the germline V gene. Trimming left V 4 bases short and J 0 bases short, with 12 bases between.